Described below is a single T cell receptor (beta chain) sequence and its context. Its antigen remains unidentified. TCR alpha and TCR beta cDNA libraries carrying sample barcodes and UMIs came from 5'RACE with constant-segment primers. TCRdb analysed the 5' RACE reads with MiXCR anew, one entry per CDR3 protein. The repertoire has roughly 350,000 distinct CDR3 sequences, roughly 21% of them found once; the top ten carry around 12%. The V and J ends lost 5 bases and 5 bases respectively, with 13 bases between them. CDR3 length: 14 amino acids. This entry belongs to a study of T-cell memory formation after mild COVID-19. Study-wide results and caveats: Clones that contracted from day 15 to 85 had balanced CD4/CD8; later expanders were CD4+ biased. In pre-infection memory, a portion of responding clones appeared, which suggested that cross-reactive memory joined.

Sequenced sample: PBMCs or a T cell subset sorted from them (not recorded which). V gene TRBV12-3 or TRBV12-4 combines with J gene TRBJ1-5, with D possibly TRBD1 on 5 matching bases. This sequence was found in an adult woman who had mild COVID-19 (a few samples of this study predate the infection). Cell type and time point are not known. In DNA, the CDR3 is TGTGCCAGCAGTCCGCGACAGAGCGATCAGCCCCAGCATTTT. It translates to CASSPRQSDQPQHF.